This T cell receptor (beta chain) was captured in a study of shared clonotypes between healthy human individuals. Study-level findings and limits: When compared with the clonotypes that were shared by all four sorted-subset donors, the non-shared clonotypes turned out to have lower generation probabilities. What naive subsets generally showed was a larger estimated richness than memory subsets showed.

CDR3 length equals 15 residues. The V gene's germline CDR1 is MGHRA and CDR2 YSYEKL. V shed 0 bases and J 12 bases; nucleotides not matched to a gene: 10. Several immunoSEQ plates received, in even portions, the genomic DNA of each subset. The table came from immunoSEQ multiplex PCR; TCRdb's copy has only in-frame clones and leaves some out. Of millions of clones in the sample, approximately 94% were seen once. Comment on this clone: Its antigen remains unidentified.

Only CD45RO-negative cells positively selected for CCR7 counted as naive CD8 cells, so terminally differentiated effector memory CD45RA+ cells were excluded. The chain has TRBV4-1 and TRBJ1-4; TRBD1 matches 7 bases. This clonotype was obtained from a man between 18 and 35 years old in good health. Some clones in this sample may be carry-over from other donors' samples. The sequencing input was naive CD8+ T cells from PBMCs. CDR3 loop: CASSQDGSRGMELFF. The CDR3 bases are TGCGCCAGCAGCCAAGATGGTAGCAGGGGGATGGAACTGTTTTTT.